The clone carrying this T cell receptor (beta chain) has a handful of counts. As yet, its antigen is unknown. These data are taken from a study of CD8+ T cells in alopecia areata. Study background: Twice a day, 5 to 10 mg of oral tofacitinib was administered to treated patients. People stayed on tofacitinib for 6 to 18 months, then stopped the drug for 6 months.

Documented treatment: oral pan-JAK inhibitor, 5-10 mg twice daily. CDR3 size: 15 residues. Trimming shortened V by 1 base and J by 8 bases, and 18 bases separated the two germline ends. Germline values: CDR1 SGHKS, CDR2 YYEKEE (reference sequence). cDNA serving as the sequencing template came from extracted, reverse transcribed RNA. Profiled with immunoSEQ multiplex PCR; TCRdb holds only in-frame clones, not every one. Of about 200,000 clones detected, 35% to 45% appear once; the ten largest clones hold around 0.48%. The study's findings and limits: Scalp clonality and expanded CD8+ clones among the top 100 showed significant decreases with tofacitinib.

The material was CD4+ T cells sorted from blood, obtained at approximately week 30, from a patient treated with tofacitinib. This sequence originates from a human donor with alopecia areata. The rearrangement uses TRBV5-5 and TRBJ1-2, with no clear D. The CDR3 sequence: CASSLQSPDPRGYTF. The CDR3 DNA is TGTGCCAGCAGCTTGCAGTCCCCGGACCCCAGGGGCTACACCTTC.